The present TCR beta chain was sequenced within a study of somatic mutations in cytotoxic T cells in rheumatoid arthritis (dated by TCRdb to 2015 to 2018). Regarding the research as a whole: Right after diagnosis and prior to the start of any treatment, more than 25 ml EDTA of peripheral blood was drawn from patients. Some T-cell populations stained with V beta antibodies were sorted by flow on a FACSAria II or Sony SH800 to nearly 100% purity, with sorted V beta1+ cells additionally subjected to TCRB sequencing. To characterize clonality, the study used TCRB deep sequencing while asking whether somatic mutations are carried by expanded CD8+ T-cell clones in newly diagnosed, untreated rheumatoid arthritis. TCRB deep sequencing was performed for some 65 rheumatoid arthritis patients and roughly 20 healthy controls. Median age was essentially the same in the patient group and the control group. General findings and caveats noted by the study authors: CD8+ T-cell clonality did not differ significantly between rheumatoid arthritis patients and age-matched healthy controls. It was unknown which antigens the expanded CD8+ clones targeted, and their absence from virus-specific databases did not exclude viral specificity. The slight TRBV07 underrepresentation in patients was not adjusted for multiple comparisons. Several identical CD8+ TCRB sequences were found in both blood and synovial fluid, and in about an eighth of the 65 patients the largest CD8+ clone exceeded 20% of CD8+ cells. Healthy controls showed no age-related increase in CD8+ clonality, whereas patients did (Spearman r of about 0.5).

Taken from the germline V gene (reference sequence), the CDR1 and CDR2 loops are MNHEY and SMNVEV. The junction carries 11 bases between V and J, which are trimmed by 6 bases and 1 base respectively. The CDR3, from cysteine to phenylalanine, totals 14 residues. Just CDR3 DNA is preserved here, 42 bases in frame from base 1. Genomic DNA underwent TCRB CDR3 sequencing using the immunoSEQ assay. The paper's processing steps were these. When patient CD8+ clones exceeding 1% were checked against published virus-specific TCRB sequences, only a few matched. Analyses were restricted to productive TCRB rearrangements. A clone was defined by a unique TCRB CDR3 sequence, and clonality was computed as a productive clonality index based on Shannon entropy. Repertoire overlap for a pair of samples was computed from each clone's template counts relative to total templates per sample. A correlation with a Spearman r of 0.55 to 0.65 was found between V-gene usage by flow cytometry and V-gene usage by TCRB sequencing. In its TCRdb copy, this immuneACCESS table keeps in-frame sequences only and misses some clones. Where compared with another copy, unresolved V genes explain less than half of these, and the others have no known cause. Clone size and the V and J calls come from that table; the DNA yielded D and trimming. Across this sample there are 15,000 to 20,000 clones, with around 77% seen only once. The ten largest clones add up to approximately 12% of the sample.

Positive magnetic bead selection on an AutoMACS was used to isolate CD4+ and CD8+ cells, with flow cytometry used to check purity. A TCR V beta antibody panel was used in flow cytometry to screen first for clonal expansions, which were then characterized by TCRB deep sequencing of sorted CD8+ fractions. Isolation of peripheral blood mononuclear cells was done through Ficoll-Paque PLUS density gradient separation. DNA from CD4-enriched, CD8-enriched or PBMC samples was extracted using Nucleospin Tissue or Tissue XS kits and then quantified on a Qubit 2.0 fluorometer. This clone came up once. Its antigen is unknown. Within one base of it there is no much larger clone, and no base qualities were kept.

The rearrangement joined TRBV27 to TRBJ2-3, with the D gene not confidently named. The source of this sequence is an adult with rheumatoid arthritis. The specimen was CD8+ T cells sorted from blood. The CDR3 has the sequence CASRGFNRTDTQYF. The DNA sequence follows: TGTGCCAGCAGAGGGTTTAACCGCACAGATACGCAGTATTTT.